This TCR beta chain was profiled in a study of beta chain features in type 1 diabetes. Turning to the study itself: Age and gender were similar between patients and healthy donors, as were cell yields.

cDNA synthesis used the whole RNA isolate, giving expressed TCRB sequences. Sequenced by immunoSEQ multiplex PCR; TCRdb stores in-frame clones only, minus some. The data contain fewer than 550,000 clones, about an eighth of them singletons. This clone showed up just a few times. Its specificity is unknown. Study outcomes and limitations: Highly expressing activated T cells could be over-counted with a cDNA template. Researchers report that Type 1 diabetes patients had moderately but significantly shorter TCRB CDR3s across all four CD4+ subsets.

Germline-derived CDR1 and CDR2 are GTSNPN and SVGIG (reference sequence). V lost 1 base to trimming and J lost 0 bases, with 10 bases between them. CDR3 length equals 15 residues. The sample was naive CD4+ T cells from blood. This TCR was recovered from a woman aged 18 to 35 in good health. This chain joins TRBV30 and TRBJ1-5, with D maybe TRBD1 (5 bases). The CDR3 sequence: CAWSEQVHSNQPQHF. The CDR3 DNA sequence: TGTGCCTGGAGTGAACAGGTCCATAGCAATCAGCCCCAGCATTTT.